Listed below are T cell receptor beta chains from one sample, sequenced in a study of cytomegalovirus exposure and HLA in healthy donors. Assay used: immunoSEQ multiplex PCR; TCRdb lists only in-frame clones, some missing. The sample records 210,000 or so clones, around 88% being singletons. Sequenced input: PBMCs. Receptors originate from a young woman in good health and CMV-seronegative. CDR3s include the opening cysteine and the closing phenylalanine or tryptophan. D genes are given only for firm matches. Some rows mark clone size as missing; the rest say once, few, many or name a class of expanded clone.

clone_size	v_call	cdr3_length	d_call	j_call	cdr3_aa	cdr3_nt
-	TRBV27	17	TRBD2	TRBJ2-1	CASSLTSGRLSYNEQFF	TGTGCCAGCAGTTTAACTAGCGGGAGACTATCCTACAATGAGCAGTTCTTC
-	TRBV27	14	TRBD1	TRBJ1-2	CASSGQGGNYGYTF	TGTGCCAGCAGCGGACAGGGCGGTAACTATGGCTACACCTTC
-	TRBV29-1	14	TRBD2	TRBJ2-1	CSVARTSGSNEQFF	TGCAGCGTTGCCCGGACTAGCGGGAGCAACGAGCAGTTCTTC
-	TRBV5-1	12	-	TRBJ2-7	CASSATVDEQYF	TGCGCCAGCAGCGCGACAGTGGACGAGCAGTACTTC
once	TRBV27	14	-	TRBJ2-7	CASSRGLDYYEQYF	TGTGCCAGCAGCCGAGGACTCGACTACTACGAGCAGTACTTC
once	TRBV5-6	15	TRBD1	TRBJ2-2	CASSSGTGYTGELFF	TGTGCCAGCAGCTCCGGGACAGGGTACACCGGGGAGCTGTTTTTT
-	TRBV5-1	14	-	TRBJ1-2	CASSFADNSYGYTF	TGCGCCAGCAGCTTTGCCGACAACTCGTATGGCTACACCTTC
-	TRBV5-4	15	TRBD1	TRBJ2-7	CASSLDPQGAWEQYF	TGTGCCAGCAGCTTGGACCCCCAGGGGGCATGGGAGCAGTACTTC
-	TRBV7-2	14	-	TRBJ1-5	CASSSPGINQPQHF	TGTGCCAGCAGCTCTCCAGGGATCAATCAGCCCCAGCATTTT
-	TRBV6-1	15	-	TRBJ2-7	CASSEAFSSGYEQYF	TGTGCCAGCAGTGAAGCCTTTTCCTCCGGCTACGAGCAGTACTTC
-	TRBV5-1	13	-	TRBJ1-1	CASSIGGAEAAFF	TGCGCCAGCAGCATCGGGGGGGCGGAGGCAGCTTTCTTT
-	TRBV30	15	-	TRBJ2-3	CAWSIVSGVTDTQYF	TGTGCCTGGAGTATAGTGTCAGGGGTGACAGATACGCAGTATTTT
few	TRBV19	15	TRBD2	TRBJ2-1	CASSIGRVSLDEQFF	TGTGCCAGTAGTATTGGGAGGGTCTCTCTCGATGAGCAGTTCTTC
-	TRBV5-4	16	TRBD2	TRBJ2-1	CASSLGGLAASNEQFF	TGTGCCAGCAGCTTGGGGGGACTAGCGGCCTCCAATGAGCAGTTCTTC
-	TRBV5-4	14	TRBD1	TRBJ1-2	CASSLRQGSPSYTF	TGTGCCAGCAGCTTGCGACAGGGTTCCCCCAGCTACACCTTC
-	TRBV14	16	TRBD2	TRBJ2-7	CASSAGLAGGAYEQYF	TGTGCCAGCAGCGCGGGACTAGCGGGAGGGGCCTACGAGCAGTACTTC
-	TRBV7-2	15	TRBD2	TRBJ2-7	CASSLAPSGSSEQYF	TGTGCCAGCAGCTTAGCTCCTAGCGGGAGTAGCGAGCAGTACTTC
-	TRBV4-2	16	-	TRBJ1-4	CASSQEMAGTNEKLFF	TGTGCCAGCAGCCAAGAAATGGCAGGTACTAATGAAAAACTGTTTTTT
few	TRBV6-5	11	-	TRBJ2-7	CASSRWPQQYF	TGTGCCAGCAGCCGATGGCCCCAGCAGTACTTC
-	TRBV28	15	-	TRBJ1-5	CASSLGPRVKQPQHF	TGTGCCAGCAGTTTAGGGCCCAGGGTCAAACAGCCCCAGCATTTT
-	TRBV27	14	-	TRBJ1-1	CASSQQGMNTEAFF	TGTGCCAGCAGTCAACAGGGCATGAACACTGAAGCTTTCTTT
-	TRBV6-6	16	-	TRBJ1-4	CASSYALTGTTEKLFF	TGTGCCAGCAGTTACGCCCTGACAGGAACAACGGAAAAACTGTTTTTT
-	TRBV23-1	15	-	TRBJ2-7	CASSQYTGNPYEQYF	TGCGCCAGCAGTCAATATACAGGGAACCCCTACGAGCAGTACTTC
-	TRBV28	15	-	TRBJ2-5	CASSSTGEYQETQYF	TGTGCCAGCAGTTCGACAGGAGAGTACCAAGAGACCCAGTACTTC
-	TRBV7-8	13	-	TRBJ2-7	CASSPRVWAAQYF	TGTGCCAGCAGCCCCCGTGTTTGGGCCGCGCAGTACTTC
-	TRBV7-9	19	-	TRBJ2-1	CASTSPTAGPSGVLNEQFF	TGTGCCAGCACTTCCCCGACGGCAGGCCCTTCGGGAGTACTAAATGAGCAGTTCTTC
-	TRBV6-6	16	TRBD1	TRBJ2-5	CASSGPGQGYQETQYF	TGTGCCAGCAGTGGACCGGGACAGGGGTACCAAGAGACCCAGTACTTC